One and the same sample provided the 5 T cell receptor beta chains below, sequenced in a study of OX40 agonist ivuxolimab in advanced cancers. Only in-frame clones appear in the TCRdb table, and some are missing; sequencing was by immunoSEQ multiplex PCR. Of approximately 90,000 clones in the sample, approximately 91% were seen once. The sequences come from CD4+ or CD8+ T cells sorted from blood, collected in a trial of the OX40 agonist ivuxolimab. The receptors shown here come from an adult with an advanced solid tumor such as melanoma, head and neck, liver or kidney cancer.

V gene TRBV6-1 combines with J gene TRBJ2-5, with D maybe TRBD1 (5 bases). Trimming cost V 3 bases and J 5 bases, with 10 bases left between them. The CDR3 is 13 residues long. The germline V gene has CDR1 MNHNS and CDR2 SASEGT. The CDR3 loop reads CASSDREGETQYF. The CDR3 coding sequence is TGTGCCAGCAGTGACAGGGAAGGCGAGACCCAGTACTTC.

V usage is TRBV18 and J usage is TRBJ2-1, with 9 bases fitting TRBD2. The CDR3 is 15 residues long. J lost 8 bases, V lost 3 bases, and 8 bases had no gene match. Germline V gene lookup returns CDR1 KGHSH and CDR2 LQKENI. The CDR3 nucleotides are TGTGCCAGCTCACCGCCGGGACTAGCAAACGATGAGCAGTTCTTC. It encodes CASSPPGLANDEQFF.

The genes are TRBV18 and TRBJ2-7; 9 bases are a match to TRBD1. The CDR3 runs 15 residues. Unmatched junction bases numbered 7, after V lost 3 bases and J lost 4 bases. The V gene's germline CDR1 is KGHSH and CDR2 LQKENI. CDR3: CASSPARDREYEQYF. The CDR3 nucleotides read TGTGCCAGCTCACCGGCCCGGGACAGGGAGTACGAGCAGTACTTC.

This chain connects TRBV6-1 to TRBJ2-7, with TRBD2 as a possible D gene (6 bases). Per the germline V gene, CDR1 is MNHNS and CDR2 is SASEGT. Trimming took off 8 bases at V and 4 bases at J, with 12 bases between the two ends. The CDR3 is 12 residues long. The CDR3 is CASGGTGYEQYF. In nucleotides, the CDR3 is TGTGCCAGCGGGGGGACGGGATACGAGCAGTACTTC.

This clone was seen a single time. The rearrangement uses TRBV18 and TRBJ1-2; D is perhaps TRBD1 (6 bases). The CDR3 runs 16 residues. Germline lookup yields CDR1 KGHSH and CDR2 LQKENI. V lost 2 bases and J lost 1, with 14 bases in between. DNA for the CDR3: TGTGCCAGCTCACCAAAACGGGACACCATTAACTATGGCTACACCTTC. This codes for CASSPKRDTINYGYTF. The full variable domain, in which reference TRBV18 and TRBJ1-2 provide the parts outside the CDR3, is NAGVMQNPRHLVRRRGQEARLRCSPMKGHSHVYWYRQLPEEGLKFMVYLQKENIIDESGMPKERFSAEFPKEGPSILRIQQVVRGDSAAYFCASSPKRDTINYGYTFGSGTRLTVV.